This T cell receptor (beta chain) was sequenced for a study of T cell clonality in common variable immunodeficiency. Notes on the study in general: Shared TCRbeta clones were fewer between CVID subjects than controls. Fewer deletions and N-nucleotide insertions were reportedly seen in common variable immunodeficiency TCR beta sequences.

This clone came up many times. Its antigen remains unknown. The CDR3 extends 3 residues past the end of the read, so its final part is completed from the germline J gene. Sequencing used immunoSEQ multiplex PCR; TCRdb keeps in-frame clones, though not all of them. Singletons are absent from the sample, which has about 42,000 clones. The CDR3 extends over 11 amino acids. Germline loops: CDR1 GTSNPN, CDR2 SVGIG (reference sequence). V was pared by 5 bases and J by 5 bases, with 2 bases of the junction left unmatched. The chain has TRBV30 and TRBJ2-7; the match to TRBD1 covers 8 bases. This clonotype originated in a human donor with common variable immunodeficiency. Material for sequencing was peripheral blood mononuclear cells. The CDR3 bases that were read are TGTGCCTGGGACAGGGGCAACGAG. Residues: CAWDRGNE. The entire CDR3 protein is CAWDRGNEQYF.